The entry below gives a single TCR beta chain sequence along with its context. This sample was taken from a study of blood T cell repertoires in COVID-19. Study context: Material from acute and convalescent COVID-19 was sourced from the United States, Italy and Spain. PBMCs, B-cell-depleted T cells, or T cells provided the cDNA or gDNA that made up the material.

V shed 6 bases and J shed 4 bases, with 10 bases lying between them. The V gene's germline CDR1 is LNHDA and CDR2 SQIVND (reference sequence). This CDR3 has 13 amino acids. The data were produced by immunoSEQ multiplex PCR, yet TCRdb's version contains in-frame clones alone and is incomplete. The sample includes about 230,000 clones, roughly 83% of them seen just once. The chain joins TRBV19 to TRBJ1-3; tentatively, D is TRBD1 (6 bases). The specimen sequenced was peripheral blood. This TCR was sampled from a woman in her seventies with active or convalescent COVID-19. CDR3 coding DNA: TGTGCCAGTAGGACAGGATCAGGAAACACCATATATTTT. Protein sequence: CASRTGSGNTIYF.